Included here is one T cell receptor beta chain sequence, with context. The data were obtained in a study of control samples from healthy donors and cancer patients. Profiled with immunoSEQ multiplex PCR; TCRdb holds only in-frame clones, not every one. The profile covers around 200,000 clones, with 91% appearing a single time and roughly 1.6% taken by the ten largest. Germline trimming cut 4 bases from V and 8 bases from J; bases unmatched to any gene: 6. The CDR3 covers 14 residues. The germline V gene has CDR1 KGHSH and CDR2 LQKENI. This clonotype originated in a woman in her thirties in good health. Sequenced: blood. The chain is built from TRBV18 and TRBJ2-1; 9 bases map to TRBD1. The CDR3 region is CASSLYRGRDEQFF. Here the CDR3 DNA reads TGTGCCAGCTCACTTTACAGGGGGCGGGATGAGCAGTTCTTC.